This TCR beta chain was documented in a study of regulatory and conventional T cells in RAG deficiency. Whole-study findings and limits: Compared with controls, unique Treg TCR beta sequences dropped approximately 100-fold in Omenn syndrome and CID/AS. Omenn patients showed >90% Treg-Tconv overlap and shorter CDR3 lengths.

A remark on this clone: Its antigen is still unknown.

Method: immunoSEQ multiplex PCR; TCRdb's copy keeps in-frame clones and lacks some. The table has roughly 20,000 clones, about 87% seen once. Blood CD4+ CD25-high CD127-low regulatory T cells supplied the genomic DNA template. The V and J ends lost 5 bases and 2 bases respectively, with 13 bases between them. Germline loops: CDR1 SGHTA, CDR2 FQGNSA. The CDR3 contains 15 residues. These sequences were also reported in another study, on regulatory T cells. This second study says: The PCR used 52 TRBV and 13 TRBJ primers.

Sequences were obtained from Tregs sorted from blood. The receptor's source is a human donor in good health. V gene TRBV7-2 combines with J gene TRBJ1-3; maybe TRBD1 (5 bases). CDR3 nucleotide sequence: TGTGCCAGCAGCCGATCGGGGCTTACTGGAAACACCATATATTTT. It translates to CASSRSGLTGNTIYF. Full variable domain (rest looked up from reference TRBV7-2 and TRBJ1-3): GAGVSQSPSNKVTEKGKDVELRCDPISGHTALYWYRQSLGQGLEFLIYFQGNSAPDKSGLPSDRFSAERTGGSVSTLTIQRTQQEDSAVYLCASSRSGLTGNTIYFGEGSWLTVV.